This TCR beta chain was sequenced during a study of cytomegalovirus exposure and HLA in healthy donors. Vbeta (60) and Jbeta (13) primers were used in the PCR. Produced via immunoSEQ multiplex PCR; TCRdb's table is partial and in-frame only. The sample has 100,000 to 150,000 clones, 81% seen once. Comments on this clone: Its antigen is currently unknown.

V lost 0 bases and J lost 5, with 8 bases in between. Per germline, CDR1 SGHVS and CDR2 FQNEAQ. The CDR3 extends over 15 amino acids. Overall study results and limits: Data from an earlier analysis indicated that most TCR beta V segments were productive either about 87% or about 30% of the time. Per a later analysis, roughly 17,000 TCR beta sequences showed association with HLA alleles at 0.05 false discovery rate. Later analysis showed most CMV-associated TCR beta chains appearing HLA-restricted.

Nominally healthy donors were sampled, though unrecorded immune exposures were likely. The chain combines TRBV7-8 with TRBJ1-6; D gene unclear. Sequencing was carried out using PBMCs. This receptor was taken from a man aged 18 to 35 in good health and CMV-seronegative. CDR3 coding DNA: TGTGCCAGCAGCTTAGCACAATACAATAATTCACCCCTCCACTTT. Its translation: CASSLAQYNNSPLHF.